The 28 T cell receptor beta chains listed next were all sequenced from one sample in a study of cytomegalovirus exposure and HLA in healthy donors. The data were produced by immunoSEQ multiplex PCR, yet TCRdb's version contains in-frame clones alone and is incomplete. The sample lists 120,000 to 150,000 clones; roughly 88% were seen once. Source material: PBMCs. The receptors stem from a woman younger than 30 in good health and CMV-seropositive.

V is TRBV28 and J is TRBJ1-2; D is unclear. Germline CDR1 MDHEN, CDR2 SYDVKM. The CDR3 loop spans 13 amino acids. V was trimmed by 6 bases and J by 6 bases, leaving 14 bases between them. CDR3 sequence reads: CASRSPYYDGYTF. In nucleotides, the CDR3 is TGTGCCAGCAGGAGCCCTTACTATGATGGCTACACCTTC.

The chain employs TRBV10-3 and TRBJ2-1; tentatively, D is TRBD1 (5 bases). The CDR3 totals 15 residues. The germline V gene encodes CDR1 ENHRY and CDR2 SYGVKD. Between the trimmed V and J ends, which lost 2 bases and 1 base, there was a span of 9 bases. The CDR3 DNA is TGTGCCATCAGTGAGCAGGGAATTTCCTACAATGAGCAGTTCTTC. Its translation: CAISEQGISYNEQFF.

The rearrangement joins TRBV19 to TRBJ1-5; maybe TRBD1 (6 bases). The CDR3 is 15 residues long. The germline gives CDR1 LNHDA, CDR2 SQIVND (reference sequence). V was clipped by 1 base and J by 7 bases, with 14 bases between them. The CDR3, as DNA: TGTGCCAGTAGTATAGGAGGGGGGGAGGCGCAGCCCCAGCATTTT. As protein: CASSIGGGEAQPQHF.

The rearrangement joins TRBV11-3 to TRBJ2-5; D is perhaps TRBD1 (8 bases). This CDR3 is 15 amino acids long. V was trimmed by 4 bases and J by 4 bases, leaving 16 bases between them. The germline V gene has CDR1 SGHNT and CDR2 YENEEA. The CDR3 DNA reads TGTGCCAGCAGCTCTGGACAGGGAGGGTCAGAGACCCAGTACTTC. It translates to CASSSGQGGSETQYF.

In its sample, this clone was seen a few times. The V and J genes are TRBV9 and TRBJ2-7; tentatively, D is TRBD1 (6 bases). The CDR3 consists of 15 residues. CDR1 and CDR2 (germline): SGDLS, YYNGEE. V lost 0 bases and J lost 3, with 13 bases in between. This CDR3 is CASSVGSGEFYEQYF. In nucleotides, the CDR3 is TGTGCCAGCAGCGTAGGTTCAGGGGAGTTCTACGAGCAGTACTTC.

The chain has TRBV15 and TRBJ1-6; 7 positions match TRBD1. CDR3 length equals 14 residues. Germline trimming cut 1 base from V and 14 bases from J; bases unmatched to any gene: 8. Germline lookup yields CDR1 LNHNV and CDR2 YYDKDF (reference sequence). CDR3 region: CATSRGPGGSTLHF. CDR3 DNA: TGTGCCACCAGCAGAGGTCCAGGGGGATCCACCCTCCACTTT. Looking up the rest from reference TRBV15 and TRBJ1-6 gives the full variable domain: DAMVIQNPRYQVTQFGKPVTLSCSQTLNHNVMYWYQQKSSQAPKLLFHYYDKDFNNEADTPDNFQSRRPNTSFCFLDIRSPGLGDTAMYLCATSRGPGGSTLHFGNGTRLTVT.

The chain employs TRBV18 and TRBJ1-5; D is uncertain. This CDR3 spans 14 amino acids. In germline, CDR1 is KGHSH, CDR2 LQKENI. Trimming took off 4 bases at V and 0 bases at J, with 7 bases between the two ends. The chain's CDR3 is CASSRGGSNQPQHF. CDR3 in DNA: TGTGCCAGCTCACGCGGCGGTAGCAATCAGCCCCAGCATTTT. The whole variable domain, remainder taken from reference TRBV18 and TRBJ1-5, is NAGVMQNPRHLVRRRGQEARLRCSPMKGHSHVYWYRQLPEEGLKFMVYLQKENIIDESGMPKERFSAEFPKEGPSILRIQQVVRGDSAAYFCASSRGGSNQPQHFGDGTRLSIL.

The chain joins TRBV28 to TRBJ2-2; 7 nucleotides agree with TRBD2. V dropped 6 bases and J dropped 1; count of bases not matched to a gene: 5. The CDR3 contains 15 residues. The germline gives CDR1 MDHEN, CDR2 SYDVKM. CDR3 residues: CASRGDYKNTGELFF. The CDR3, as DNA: TGTGCCAGCAGAGGGGACTACAAGAACACCGGGGAGCTGTTTTTT. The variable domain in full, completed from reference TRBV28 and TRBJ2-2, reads DVKVTQSSRYLVKRTGEKVFLECVQDMDHENMFWYRQDPGLGLRLIYFSYDVKMKEKGDIPEGYSVSREKKERFSLILESASTNQTSMYLCASRGDYKNTGELFFGEGSRLTVL.

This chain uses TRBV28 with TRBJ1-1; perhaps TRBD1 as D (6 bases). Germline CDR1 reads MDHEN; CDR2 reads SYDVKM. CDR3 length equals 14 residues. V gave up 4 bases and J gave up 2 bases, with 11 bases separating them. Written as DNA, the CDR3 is TGTGCCAGCAGTTCCGGGACAAAAAACACTGAAGCTTTCTTT. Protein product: CASSSGTKNTEAFF.

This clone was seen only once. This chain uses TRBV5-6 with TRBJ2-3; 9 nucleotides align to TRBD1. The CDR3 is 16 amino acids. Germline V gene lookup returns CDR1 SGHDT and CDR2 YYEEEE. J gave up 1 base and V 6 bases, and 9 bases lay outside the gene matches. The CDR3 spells CASIVPRDRGTDTQYF. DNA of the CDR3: TGTGCCAGCATCGTACCCCGGGACAGGGGCACAGATACGCAGTATTTT.

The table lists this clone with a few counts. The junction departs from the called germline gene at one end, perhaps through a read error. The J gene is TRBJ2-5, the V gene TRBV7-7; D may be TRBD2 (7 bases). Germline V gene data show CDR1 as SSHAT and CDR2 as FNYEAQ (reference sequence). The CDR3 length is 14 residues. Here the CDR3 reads CASNRGAGSETQYF. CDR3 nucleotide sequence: TGTGCTAGCAACCGGGGGGCAGGGTCAGAGACCCAGTACTTC. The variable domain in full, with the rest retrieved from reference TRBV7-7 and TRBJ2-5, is GAGVSQSPRYKVTKRGQDVTLRCDPISSHATLYWYQQALGQGPEFLTYFNYEAQPDKSGLPSDRFSAERPEGSISTLTIQRTEQRDSAMYRCASNRGAGSETQYFGPGTRLLVL.

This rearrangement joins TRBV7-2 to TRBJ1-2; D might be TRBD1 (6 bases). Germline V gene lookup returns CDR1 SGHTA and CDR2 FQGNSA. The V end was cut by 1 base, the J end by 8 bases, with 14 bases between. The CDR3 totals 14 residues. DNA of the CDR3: TGTGCCAGCAGCTTAGATTGGGGGCGCGAGGGCTACACCTTC. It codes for CASSLDWGREGYTF.

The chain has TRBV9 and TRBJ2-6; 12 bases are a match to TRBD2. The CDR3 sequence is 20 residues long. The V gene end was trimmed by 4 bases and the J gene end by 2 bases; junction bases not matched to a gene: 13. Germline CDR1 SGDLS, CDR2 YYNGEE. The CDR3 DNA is TGTGCCAGCAGCCCCCGGGATGGGGCTAGCGGGAGGGCTGGGGCCAACGTCCTGACTTTC. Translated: CASSPRDGASGRAGANVLTF.

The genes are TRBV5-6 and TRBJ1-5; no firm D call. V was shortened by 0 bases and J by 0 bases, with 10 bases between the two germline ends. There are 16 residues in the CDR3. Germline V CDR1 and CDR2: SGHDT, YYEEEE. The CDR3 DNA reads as TGTGCCAGCAGCTTGGTAAGGGCGGGTAGCAATCAGCCCCAGCATTTT. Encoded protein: CASSLVRAGSNQPQHF.

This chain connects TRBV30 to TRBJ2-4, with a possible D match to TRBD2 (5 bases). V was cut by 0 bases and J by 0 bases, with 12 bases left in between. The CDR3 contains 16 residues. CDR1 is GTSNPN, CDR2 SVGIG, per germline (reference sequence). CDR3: CAWSVLTTVAKNIQYF. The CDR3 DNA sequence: TGTGCCTGGAGTGTACTGACTACTGTAGCCAAAAACATTCAGTACTTC.

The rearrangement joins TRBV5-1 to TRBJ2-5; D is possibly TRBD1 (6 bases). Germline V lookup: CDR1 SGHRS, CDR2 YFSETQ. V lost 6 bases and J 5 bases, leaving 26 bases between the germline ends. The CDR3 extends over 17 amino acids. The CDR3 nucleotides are TGCGCCAGCATGTCTCCCTCGGGTAACAGGGTCGGGGAGACCCAGTACTTC. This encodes CASMSPSGNRVGETQYF.

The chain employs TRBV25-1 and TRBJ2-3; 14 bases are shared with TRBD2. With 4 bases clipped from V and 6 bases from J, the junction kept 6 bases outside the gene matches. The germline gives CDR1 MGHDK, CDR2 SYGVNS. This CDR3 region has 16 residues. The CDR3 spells CASSGGTSGRRDTQYF. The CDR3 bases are TGTGCCAGCAGTGGGGGGACTAGCGGGAGAAGGGATACGCAGTATTTT.

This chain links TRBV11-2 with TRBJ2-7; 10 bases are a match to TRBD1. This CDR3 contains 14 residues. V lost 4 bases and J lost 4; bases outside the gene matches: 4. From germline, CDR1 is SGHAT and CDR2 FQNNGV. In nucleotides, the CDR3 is TGTGCCAGCAGCTGGGACAGGGGACCGTACGAGCAGTACTTC. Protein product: CASSWDRGPYEQYF.

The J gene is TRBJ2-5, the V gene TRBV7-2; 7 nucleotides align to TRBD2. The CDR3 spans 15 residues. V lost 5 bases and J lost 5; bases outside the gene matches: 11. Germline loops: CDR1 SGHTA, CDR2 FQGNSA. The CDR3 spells CASSTQRGEGETQYF. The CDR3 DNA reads TGTGCCAGCAGCACGCAGCGGGGAGAGGGGGAGACCCAGTACTTC.

The CDR3 sequence is CASSFLGSNQPQHF. The CDR3 region has the DNA TGTGCCAGCAGTTTTCTAGGTAGCAATCAGCCCCAGCATTTT. The rearrangement joins TRBV27 to TRBJ1-5; D unresolved. CDR1 is MNHEY and CDR2 is SMNVEV in the germline V gene (reference sequence). The CDR3 loop spans 14 amino acids. V was pared by 3 bases and J by 0 bases, with 6 bases between.

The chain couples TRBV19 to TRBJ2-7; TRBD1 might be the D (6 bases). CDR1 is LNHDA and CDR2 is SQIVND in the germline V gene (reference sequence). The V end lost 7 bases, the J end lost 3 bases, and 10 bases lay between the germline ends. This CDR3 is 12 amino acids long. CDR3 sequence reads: CASTNRDYEQYF. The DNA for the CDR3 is TGTGCCAGTACTAACAGGGACTACGAGCAGTACTTC.

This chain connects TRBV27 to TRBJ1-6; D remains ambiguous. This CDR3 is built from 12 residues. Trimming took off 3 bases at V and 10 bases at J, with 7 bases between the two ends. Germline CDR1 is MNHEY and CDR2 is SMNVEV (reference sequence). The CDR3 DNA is TGTGCCAGCAGTTTTTTCGAGTCACCCCTCCACTTT. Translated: CASSFFESPLHF.

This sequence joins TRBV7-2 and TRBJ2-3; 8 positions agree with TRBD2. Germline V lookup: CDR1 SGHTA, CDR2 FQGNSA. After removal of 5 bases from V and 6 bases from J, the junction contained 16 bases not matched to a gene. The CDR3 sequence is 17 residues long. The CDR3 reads CASSPDFRAGVPDTQYF. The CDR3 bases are TGTGCCAGCAGCCCCGACTTCAGAGCGGGAGTTCCCGATACGCAGTATTTT. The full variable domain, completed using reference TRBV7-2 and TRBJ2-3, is GAGVSQSPSNKVTEKGKDVELRCDPISGHTALYWYRQSLGQGLEFLIYFQGNSAPDKSGLPSDRFSAERTGGSVSTLTIQRTQQEDSAVYLCASSPDFRAGVPDTQYFGPGTRLTVL.

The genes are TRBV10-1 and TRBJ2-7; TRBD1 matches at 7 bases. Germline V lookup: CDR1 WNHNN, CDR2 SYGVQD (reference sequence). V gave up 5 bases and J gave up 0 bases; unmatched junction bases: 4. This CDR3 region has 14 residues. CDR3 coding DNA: TGCGCCAGCAGTATCCGGGACAGCTCCTACGAGCAGTACTTC. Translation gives CASSIRDSSYEQYF.

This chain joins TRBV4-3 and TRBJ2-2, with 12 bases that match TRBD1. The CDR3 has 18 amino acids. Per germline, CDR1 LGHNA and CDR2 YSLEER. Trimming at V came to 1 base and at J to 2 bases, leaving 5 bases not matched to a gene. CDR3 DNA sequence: TGCGCCAGCAGCCAAGCCCTGGGACAGGGGGCCAACACCGGGGAGCTGTTTTTT. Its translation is CASSQALGQGANTGELFF.

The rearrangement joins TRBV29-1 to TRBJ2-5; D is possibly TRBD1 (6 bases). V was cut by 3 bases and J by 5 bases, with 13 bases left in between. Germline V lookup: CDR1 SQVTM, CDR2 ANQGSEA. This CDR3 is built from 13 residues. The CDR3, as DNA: TGCAGCGTTGAGGACAGACGCCGGGAGACCCAGTACTTC. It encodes CSVEDRRRETQYF.

CDR3 coding DNA: TGTGCCAGCAGTTTATCAGAGGGTTACTACGAGCAGTACTTC. It yields the protein CASSLSEGYYEQYF. J is TRBJ2-7 and V is TRBV27; TRBD2 might be the D (5 bases). Germline V lookup: CDR1 MNHEY, CDR2 SMNVEV (reference sequence). This CDR3 has 14 residues. V was cut by 0 bases and J by 3 bases, with 9 bases left in between.

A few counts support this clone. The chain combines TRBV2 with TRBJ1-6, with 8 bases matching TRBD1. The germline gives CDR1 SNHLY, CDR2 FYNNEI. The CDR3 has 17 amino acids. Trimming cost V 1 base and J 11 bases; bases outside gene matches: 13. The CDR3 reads CASSEGDRGWGTPPLHF. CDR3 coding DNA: TGTGCCAGCAGTGAAGGTGACAGGGGATGGGGTACTCCACCCCTCCACTTT.